The 19 T cell receptor beta chains reported below all come from one sample, sequenced in a study of cytomegalovirus exposure and HLA in healthy donors. PCR employed 60 Vbeta and 13 Jbeta primers. Using immunoSEQ multiplex PCR, the repertoire was profiled, and TCRdb retains in-frame clones only, with some absent. Of some 120,000 clones listed, 15% to 20% were seen once; the top ten hold around 2.6%. What was sequenced was PBMCs. Every receptor here comes from a female donor in good health and CMV-seropositive.

With regard to this clone: Germline and junction disagree at one end, which may indicate a read error. The chain links TRBV28 to TRBJ1-4; D is unresolved. The germline V gene has CDR1 MDHEN and CDR2 SYDVKM. The length of the CDR3 is 14 residues. CDR3 residues: CASSFIATNEKLFF. The CDR3, as DNA: TGTGCCAGCAGTTTTATAGCAACTAATGAAAAGCTGTTTTTT.

This chain links TRBV6-1 with TRBJ2-2; 7 bases fit TRBD2. This CDR3 is built from 14 residues. V lost 2 bases and J lost 4; bases outside the gene matches: 1. From germline, CDR1 is MNHNS and CDR2 SASEGT. The CDR3, as DNA: TGTGCCAGCAGTGAATGGGAGGGCACCGGGGAGCTGTTTTTT. Amino acids: CASSEWEGTGELFF.

The chain links TRBV4-1 to TRBJ2-3; D ambiguous. V dropped 3 bases and J dropped 4 bases, with 8 bases sitting between them. Germline V gives CDR1 MGHRA, CDR2 YSYEKL. The CDR3 is made up of 13 amino acids. The CDR3 protein is CASSQARSDTQYF. CDR3 sequence (DNA): TGCGCCAGCAGCCAGGCAAGATCAGATACGCAGTATTTT.

This clone was counted a few times. The genes are TRBV7-9 and TRBJ1-1; D might be TRBD1 (5 bases). Germline values: CDR1 SEHNR, CDR2 FQNEAQ (reference sequence). The CDR3 has 16 residues. Trimming took off 3 bases at V and 0 bases at J, with 14 bases between the two ends. This CDR3 reads CASSFRRGNVNTEAFF. CDR3 DNA sequence: TGTGCCAGCAGCTTCCGGAGGGGTAACGTGAACACTGAAGCTTTCTTT.

The V call is TRBV6-5, the J call TRBJ2-7; no clear D. The CDR3 sequence is 14 residues long. Germline V lookup: CDR1 MNHEY, CDR2 SVGAGI. Trimming shortened V by 2 bases and J by 6 bases, and 14 bases separated the two germline ends. The CDR3 bases are TGTGCCAGCAGTTACGCCCGGGTTTCTGGCGAGCAGTACTTC. Its translation is CASSYARVSGEQYF.

About this clone itself: Other DNA sequences in this sample translate to the same CDR3. The rearrangement joins TRBV18 to TRBJ2-2; D might be TRBD1 (5 bases). The CDR3 length is 15 residues. Trimming removed 1 base from V and 5 bases from J, with 11 bases in between. Germline CDR1 KGHSH, CDR2 LQKENI. DNA for the CDR3: TGTGCCAGCTCACCACTGCAGGGTAGGACCGGGGAGCTGTTTTTT. Translated, it gives CASSPLQGRTGELFF.

The chain links TRBV4-2 to TRBJ1-4, with 11 bases lining up with TRBD1. Germline V gene data show CDR1 as LGHNA and CDR2 as YNFKEQ. This CDR3 is 15 amino acids long. The V and J ends lost 1 base and 7 bases, in that order; junction bases with no gene match: 2. Here the CDR3 reads CASSQGDRGIEKLFF. For the CDR3, the DNA is TGTGCCAGCAGCCAAGGGGACAGGGGGATTGAAAAACTGTTTTTT.

The chain couples TRBV4-2 to TRBJ2-7, with 9 nucleotides matching TRBD1. This CDR3 comprises 17 residues. V was pared by 6 bases and J by 3 bases, with 15 bases of the junction left unmatched. The germline gives CDR1 LGHNA, CDR2 YNFKEQ. CDR3 sequence: CASRLLTGTGTIYEQYF. CDR3 sequence (DNA): TGTGCCAGCAGGCTACTGACCGGGACAGGGACCATCTACGAGCAGTACTTC.

V and J are TRBV28 and TRBJ2-1; 9 bases are a match to TRBD2. Trimming removed 3 bases from V and 6 bases from J; junction bases left unmatched: 9. The germline V gene has CDR1 MDHEN and CDR2 SYDVKM. This CDR3 comprises 16 residues. In nucleotides, the CDR3 is TGTGCCAGCAGTTTTCCCACCTGGCGGGAGGGCAATGAGCAGTTCTTC. It encodes CASSFPTWREGNEQFF.

The table lists this clone with a few counts. This chain joins TRBV19 and TRBJ2-2; 7 bases are shared with TRBD2. This CDR3 comprises 15 residues. Per germline, CDR1 LNHDA and CDR2 SQIVND (reference sequence). Unmatched junction bases numbered 12, after V lost 7 bases and J lost 7 bases. CDR3 coding DNA: TGTGCCAGTACTACCCCTCTCCGGGACTACGGGGAGCTGTTTTTT. This codes for CASTTPLRDYGELFF.

The rearrangement links TRBV19 to TRBJ2-1, with D possibly being TRBD1 (6 bases). The V end was cut by 2 bases, the J end by 5 bases, with 16 bases between. Germline V gene sequence: CDR1 LNHDA, CDR2 SQIVND (reference sequence). This CDR3 comprises 16 residues. CDR3 sequence (DNA): TGTGCCAGTAGTATATTCGGCAGGGGAATCGACAATGAGCAGTTCTTC. This translates into CASSIFGRGIDNEQFF.

The chain joins TRBV7-2 to TRBJ2-1; D is possibly TRBD2 (7 bases). The CDR3 consists of 15 residues. Germline V gives CDR1 SGHTA, CDR2 FQGNSA. Trimming took off 6 bases at V and 2 bases at J, with 14 bases between the two ends. DNA of the CDR3: TGTGCCAGCAGGAAAGTCGGGGGGCCCTACAATGAGCAGTTCTTC. This sequence encodes CASRKVGGPYNEQFF.

This clone was seen more than once but under ten times. The chain couples TRBV4-1 to TRBJ2-7; D gene ambiguous. Germline V gene lookup returns CDR1 MGHRA and CDR2 YSYEKL. This CDR3 is built from 15 residues. Trimming removed 6 bases from V and 2 bases from J, with 17 bases in between. For the CDR3, the DNA is TGCGCCAGCAGTCTCGGGTCCTCGAGAACCTACGAGCAGTACTTC. This translates into CASSLGSSRTYEQYF.

The sample holds a few counts of this clone. The V and J genes are TRBV19 and TRBJ2-3; TRBD1 matches 7 bases. Germline V gives CDR1 LNHDA, CDR2 SQIVND (reference sequence). The CDR3 runs 14 residues. The V segment lost 10 bases and the J segment 5 bases; nucleotides outside the gene matches: 12. The CDR3 protein is CATQINRGRDTQYF. The CDR3 DNA reads TGTGCCACTCAGATAAATAGGGGGCGAGATACGCAGTATTTT.

V and J are TRBV16 and TRBJ2-1; TRBD2 is a possible D gene (6 bases). Trimming took 3 bases from V and 5 from J, leaving 14 bases between them. The CDR3 spans 15 residues. Germline loops: CDR1 KGHSY, CDR2 FQNENV. CDR3 loop: CASSHSRRDHNEQFF. As DNA, the CDR3 is TGTGCCAGCAGCCACAGTCGGAGGGACCACAATGAGCAGTTCTTC.

The chain joins TRBV25-1 to TRBJ2-7, with 14 bases identical to TRBD2. The CDR3 has 18 amino acids. J gave up 7 bases and V 0 bases, and 11 bases lay outside the gene matches. Looked up from germline, CDR1 is MGHDK and CDR2 is SYGVNS. Written as DNA, the CDR3 is TGTGCCAGCAGTGAATATATGGGGGGGACTAGCGGGAGAGAGGAGCAGTACTTC. Translating gives CASSEYMGGTSGREEQYF.

There are a few counts of this clone. V usage is TRBV7-2 and J usage is TRBJ1-6; no clear D gene. The length of the CDR3 is 13 residues. Germline V gene data show CDR1 as SGHTA and CDR2 as FQGNSA. Trimming removed 1 base at V and 7 bases at J, with 5 bases between. CDR3 sequence: CASSLDMNSPLHF. CDR3 nucleotides: TGTGCCAGCAGCTTAGATATGAATTCACCCCTCCACTTT.

V usage is TRBV18 and J usage is TRBJ1-4; 7 positions agree with TRBD1. Germline V gene data show CDR1 as KGHSH and CDR2 as LQKENI. The CDR3 has 15 amino acids. The V segment lost 3 bases and the J segment 5 bases; nucleotides outside the gene matches: 6. CDR3 nucleotides: TGTGCCAGCTCACCTCCGGGACAGTACAATGAAAAACTGTTTTTT. This codes for CASSPPGQYNEKLFF.

This clone was seen more than once but under ten times. The rearrangement joins TRBV6-6 to TRBJ2-7; 8 bases match TRBD1. Germline V gene lookup returns CDR1 MNHNY and CDR2 SVGAGI (reference sequence). This CDR3 is built from 14 residues. V was clipped by 4 bases and J by 2 bases; unmatched bases: 4. The CDR3 sequence is CASSSRQGTYEQYF. The CDR3 nucleotides are TGTGCCAGCAGTTCTAGACAGGGGACCTACGAGCAGTACTTC.